This T cell receptor beta chain was obtained from a study of OX40 agonist ivuxolimab in advanced cancers. Looking at the study overall: Partial responses were recorded for three patients, including one with hepatocellular carcinoma and two with cutaneous melanoma.

To note about this clone: Antigen unknown.

Here immunoSEQ multiplex PCR was the method, and the copy in TCRdb shows in-frame clones only, minus some. The sample comprises about 45,000 clones, about 90% of which are singletons, and about 17% rests with the top ten. Overall study results and limits: More expanded clones were found, on average, in CD8+ than in CD4+ T cells.

The V gene lost 4 bases and the J gene lost 3 bases, with 8 bases spanning the gap. Germline loops: CDR1 SGHNT, CDR2 YYREEE (reference sequence). The CDR3 spans 12 residues. This TCR was recovered from an adult with an advanced solid tumor such as melanoma, head and neck, liver or kidney cancer. Sequenced material: CD4+ or CD8+ T cells sorted from blood, taken in a trial of the OX40 agonist ivuxolimab. The rearrangement links TRBV5-4 to TRBJ2-7; D tentatively reads TRBD1 or TRBD2 (5 bases each). The CDR3 DNA reads as TGTGCCAGCAGCCGGGACGGCTACGAGCAGTACTTC. Translated: CASSRDGYEQYF.